These T cell receptor beta chains were read from a single sample in a study of cytotoxic CD8 clonotypes in ibrutinib-treated CLL. Method: immunoSEQ multiplex PCR; TCRdb's copy keeps in-frame clones and lacks some. Of hundreds of thousands of clones listed, 80% are singletons. The material sequenced was PBMCs, taken before ibrutinib treatment. The receptors originated from a human donor with chronic lymphocytic leukemia. Each CDR3 is given with its conserved first and last residue. A D gene is named only where the DNA matches it firmly. Clone size, where shown, is once, few, many, or a class for clones that have expanded.

V gene: TRBV7-9
D gene: .
clone size: few
J gene: TRBJ2-3
CDR3 protein: CASSLAGPDTQYF
CDR3 DNA: TGTGCCAGCAGCTTAGCGGGCCCAGATACGCAGTATTTT

V gene: TRBV27
D gene: TRBD2
clone size: .
J gene: TRBJ2-7
CDR3 protein: CASSTQLAGGFYEQYF
CDR3 DNA: TGTGCCAGCAGTACCCAACTAGCGGGAGGGTTCTACGAGCAGTACTTC

V gene: TRBV27
D gene: .
clone size: .
J gene: TRBJ1-5
CDR3 protein: CASSPSVGQGGNQPQHF
CDR3 DNA: TGTGCCAGCAGTCCCTCGGTGGGACAAGGGGGGAATCAGCCCCAGCATTTT

V gene: TRBV25-1
D gene: TRBD1
clone size: .
J gene: TRBJ2-2
CDR3 protein: CASSSMTGFGGELFF
CDR3 DNA: TGTGCCAGCAGCTCAATGACAGGGTTTGGCGGGGAGCTGTTTTTT

V gene: TRBV5-6
D gene: .
clone size: .
J gene: TRBJ2-7
CDR3 protein: CASSLDAGGSYEQYF
CDR3 DNA: TGTGCCAGCAGCTTGGATGCCGGCGGCTCCTACGAGCAGTACTTC

V gene: TRBV5-4
D gene: .
clone size: once
J gene: TRBJ1-1
CDR3 protein: CASSLWGFEAFF
CDR3 DNA: TGTGCCAGCAGCTTGTGGGGGTTTGAAGCTTTCTTT

V gene: TRBV30
D gene: .
clone size: .
J gene: TRBJ1-3
CDR3 protein: CAWGRPDSPGNTIYF
CDR3 DNA: TGTGCCTGGGGAAGACCAGACAGCCCTGGAAACACCATATATTTT

V gene: TRBV15
D gene: .
clone size: .
J gene: TRBJ2-7
CDR3 protein: CATSRDEWGPLGDEQYF
CDR3 DNA: TGTGCCACCAGCAGAGATGAATGGGGACCATTGGGAGACGAGCAGTACTTC

V gene: TRBV5-4
D gene: .
clone size: .
J gene: TRBJ2-3
CDR3 protein: CASSLVGVTDTQYF
CDR3 DNA: TGTGCCAGCAGCTTGGTGGGGGTCACAGATACGCAGTATTTT

V gene: TRBV5-4
D gene: .
clone size: few
J gene: TRBJ2-3
CDR3 protein: CASSLAVSSTDTQYF
CDR3 DNA: TGTGCCAGCAGCTTGGCGGTCAGTAGCACAGATACGCAGTATTTT

V gene: TRBV6-1
D gene: TRBD2
clone size: .
J gene: TRBJ2-3
CDR3 protein: CANQREGTDTQYF
CDR3 DNA: TGTGCCAACCAGCGGGAGGGCACAGATACGCAGTATTTT

V gene: TRBV28
D gene: TRBD1
clone size: .
J gene: TRBJ2-5
CDR3 protein: CASRQGARTQYF
CDR3 DNA: TGTGCCAGCCGACAGGGGGCTCGGACCCAGTACTTC

V gene: TRBV19
D gene: TRBD1
clone size: .
J gene: TRBJ1-4
CDR3 protein: CASSIFFSQGGEKLFF
CDR3 DNA: TGTGCCAGTAGTATCTTTTTCTCTCAAGGGGGCGAAAAACTGTTTTTT

V gene: TRBV20-1
D gene: .
clone size: .
J gene: TRBJ1-3
CDR3 protein: CSAESGDTIYF
CDR3 DNA: TGCAGTGCTGAAAGCGGGGACACCATATATTTT

V gene: TRBV14
D gene: TRBD1
clone size: .
J gene: TRBJ1-2
CDR3 protein: CASSQDSLGQGAGGYTF
CDR3 DNA: TGTGCCAGCAGCCAAGATTCTTTGGGACAGGGGGCTGGTGGCTACACCTTC

V gene: TRBV15
D gene: .
clone size: .
J gene: TRBJ1-5
CDR3 protein: CATSRFSNQPQHF
CDR3 DNA: TGTGCCACCAGCAGGTTCAGCAATCAGCCCCAGCATTTT

V gene: TRBV7-2
D gene: .
clone size: .
J gene: TRBJ2-2
CDR3 protein: CASSSTIRAATGELFF
CDR3 DNA: TGTGCCAGCAGCTCTACGATAAGAGCGGCCACCGGGGAGCTGTTTTTT

V gene: TRBV18
D gene: .
clone size: once
J gene: TRBJ2-1
CDR3 protein: CASSPESASEQFF
CDR3 DNA: TGTGCCAGCTCACCAGAATCGGCAAGCGAGCAGTTCTTC

V gene: TRBV6-6
D gene: .
clone size: .
J gene: TRBJ2-1
CDR3 protein: CASSYSGDGSYNEQFF
CDR3 DNA: TGTGCCAGCAGTTACTCGGGAGACGGGTCCTACAATGAGCAGTTCTTC

V gene: TRBV13
D gene: .
clone size: .
J gene: TRBJ2-7
CDR3 protein: CASSSGTDPYEQYF
CDR3 DNA: TGTGCCAGCAGTTCCGGGACGGATCCCTACGAGCAGTACTTC

V gene: TRBV10-3
D gene: TRBD1
clone size: once
J gene: TRBJ1-1
CDR3 protein: CAISRGEGTEAFF
CDR3 DNA: TGTGCCATCAGCAGGGGGGAAGGCACTGAAGCTTTCTTT

V gene: TRBV27
D gene: .
clone size: .
J gene: TRBJ2-7
CDR3 protein: CASSPSGSPYEQYF
CDR3 DNA: TGTGCCAGCAGTCCCTCGGGTAGTCCCTACGAGCAGTACTTC

V gene: TRBV5-1
D gene: TRBD1
clone size: .
J gene: TRBJ2-3
CDR3 protein: CASSQEGQGSDTQYF
CDR3 DNA: TGCGCCAGCAGCCAGGAAGGACAGGGTTCAGATACGCAGTATTTT

V gene: TRBV7-7
D gene: TRBD1
clone size: .
J gene: TRBJ2-2
CDR3 protein: CASSLQGAVGTGELFF
CDR3 DNA: TGTGCTAGCAGCTTACAGGGGGCGGTTGGCACCGGGGAGCTGTTTTTT

V gene: TRBV7-6
D gene: .
clone size: .
J gene: TRBJ1-5
CDR3 protein: CASSLGVSNQPQHF
CDR3 DNA: TGTGCCAGCAGCTTAGGTGTATCGAATCAGCCCCAGCATTTT

V gene: TRBV7-2
D gene: TRBD1
clone size: few
J gene: TRBJ1-5
CDR3 protein: CASSLRTGRNQPQHF
CDR3 DNA: TGTGCCAGCAGCTTAAGGACAGGCCGCAATCAGCCCCAGCATTTT

V gene: TRBV4-2
D gene: TRBD1
clone size: .
J gene: TRBJ2-7
CDR3 protein: CASSQGGTGSYKQYF
CDR3 DNA: TGTGCCAGCAGCCAAGGCGGGACAGGGTCCTATAAGCAGTACTTC

V gene: TRBV27
D gene: .
clone size: few
J gene: TRBJ2-2
CDR3 protein: CASSLYLNTGELFF
CDR3 DNA: TGTGCCAGCAGTTTATACTTAAACACCGGGGAGCTGTTTTTT

V gene: TRBV27
D gene: .
clone size: .
J gene: TRBJ1-2
CDR3 protein: CASSLSWGEANYGYTF
CDR3 DNA: TGTGCCAGCAGTTTATCCTGGGGGGAAGCTAACTATGGCTACACCTTC

V gene: TRBV10-3
D gene: .
clone size: once
J gene: TRBJ2-1
CDR3 protein: CATLTRANNEQFF
CDR3 DNA: TGTGCCACCCTGACGAGGGCCAACAATGAGCAGTTCTTC

V gene: TRBV4-2
D gene: .
clone size: .
J gene: TRBJ1-5
CDR3 protein: CASSQDRVVYQPQHF
CDR3 DNA: TGTGCCAGCAGCCAAGACAGGGTTGTTTATCAGCCCCAGCATTTT

V gene: TRBV6-5
D gene: .
clone size: .
J gene: TRBJ1-2
CDR3 protein: CASSYSVGTMNYGYTF
CDR3 DNA: TGTGCCAGCAGTTACTCGGTAGGCACAATGAACTATGGCTACACCTTC

V gene: TRBV19
D gene: .
clone size: few
J gene: TRBJ1-4
CDR3 protein: CASSFPGQGSNEKLFF
CDR3 DNA: TGTGCCAGTAGTTTCCCGGGACAAGGGTCTAATGAAAAACTGTTTTTT

V gene: TRBV18
D gene: TRBD2
clone size: few
J gene: TRBJ2-3
CDR3 protein: CASSPASGRVVDTQYF
CDR3 DNA: TGTGCCAGCTCACCAGCTAGCGGGAGGGTAGTGGATACGCAGTATTTT

V gene: TRBV15
D gene: .
clone size: .
J gene: TRBJ1-2
CDR3 protein: CATSRAEWRDSYGYTF
CDR3 DNA: TGTGCCACCAGCAGAGCCGAATGGCGTGACAGCTATGGCTACACCTTC

V gene: TRBV2
D gene: .
clone size: .
J gene: TRBJ2-1
CDR3 protein: CASSEDSKDEQFF
CDR3 DNA: TGTGCCAGCAGTGAGGACAGTAAGGATGAGCAGTTCTTC

V gene: TRBV29-1
D gene: TRBD2
clone size: .
J gene: TRBJ2-2
CDR3 protein: CSVVSGEGTGELFF
CDR3 DNA: TGCAGCGTTGTTTCCGGGGAGGGCACCGGGGAGCTGTTTTTT

V gene: TRBV5-4
D gene: TRBD2
clone size: .
J gene: TRBJ2-1
CDR3 protein: CASQRDSSMNEQFF
CDR3 DNA: TGTGCCAGTCAGCGGGACTCAAGTATGAATGAGCAGTTCTTC

V gene: TRBV5-1
D gene: TRBD2
clone size: once
J gene: TRBJ2-3
CDR3 protein: CASSLAIKREGRTDTQYF
CDR3 DNA: TGCGCCAGCAGCTTGGCCATTAAGCGGGAGGGCCGGACCGATACGCAGTATTTT

V gene: TRBV5-5
D gene: TRBD1
clone size: .
J gene: TRBJ2-1
CDR3 protein: CASSRGQTYNEQFF
CDR3 DNA: TGTGCCAGCAGCCGGGGACAGACCTACAATGAGCAGTTCTTC

V gene: TRBV30
D gene: .
clone size: .
J gene: TRBJ1-1
CDR3 protein: CAWSQMNTEAFF
CDR3 DNA: TGTGCCTGGAGTCAGATGAACACTGAAGCTTTCTTT

V gene: TRBV28
D gene: .
clone size: .
J gene: TRBJ1-4
CDR3 protein: CASSYPSVRGKLFF
CDR3 DNA: TGTGCCAGCAGTTATCCGAGCGTTAGGGGAAAACTGTTTTTT

V gene: TRBV7-2
D gene: .
clone size: once
J gene: TRBJ2-1
CDR3 protein: CASSLLDIPFF
CDR3 DNA: TGTGCCAGCAGCTTATTAGATATTCCGTTCTTC